These 7 T cell receptor beta chains came from one sample sequenced in a study of beta chain features in type 1 diabetes. Investigators reverse transcribed all isolated RNA, so they sequenced expressed TCRB transcripts. Data came from immunoSEQ multiplex PCR; TCRdb stores just in-frame clones and leaves some out. The sample records 140,000 to 150,000 clones, 40% to 60% being singletons. The source material was Tregs from blood. The receptor set was obtained from a man younger than 35 in good health.

The rearrangement uses TRBV11-3 and TRBJ2-3, with 7 bases matching TRBD1. CDR1 and CDR2 from the germline V gene are SGHNT and YENEEA. The CDR3 spans 14 residues. After removal of 5 bases from V and 4 bases from J, the junction contained 6 bases not matched to a gene. As DNA, the CDR3 is TGTGCCAGCAGCGTACAGGGGTTAGCAGATACGCAGTATTTT. Translation: CASSVQGLADTQYF.

The rearrangement joins TRBV6-6 to TRBJ1-1, with D maybe TRBD1 (5 bases). The CDR3 is made up of 14 amino acids. Germline values: CDR1 MNHNY, CDR2 SVGAGI (reference sequence). The ends were cut back, 2 bases at V and 4 bases at J, with 11 bases in the middle. The CDR3: CASSYLGGSTEAFF. CDR3 in DNA: TGTGCCAGCAGTTACCTCGGGGGTTCCACTGAAGCTTTCTTT.

This rearrangement joins TRBV6-5 to TRBJ2-2, with D perhaps matching TRBD2 (7 bases). Per the germline V gene, CDR1 is MNHEY and CDR2 is SVGAGI. The V and J ends lost 0 bases and 4 bases respectively, with 12 bases between them. The CDR3 loop spans 16 amino acids. CDR3 amino acids: CASSYSRGGGTGELFF. CDR3 DNA: TGTGCCAGCAGTTACTCTCGGGGAGGGGGCACCGGGGAGCTGTTTTTT.

V usage is TRBV2 and J usage is TRBJ2-5; weak D call: TRBD2 (7 bases). V dropped 4 bases and J dropped 2 bases, with 14 bases sitting between them. The CDR3 is made up of 15 amino acids. Germline CDR1 is SNHLY and CDR2 is FYNNEI. The CDR3 coding sequence is TGTGCCAGCAGTGGGGGCGGGGGCCTACAAGAGACCCAGTACTTC. Protein sequence: CASSGGGGLQETQYF.

This clone was observed a handful of times. V usage is TRBV28 and J usage is TRBJ2-5; D is perhaps TRBD2 (5 bases). Germline CDR1 is MDHEN and CDR2 is SYDVKM. CDR3 length: 11 amino acids. V was trimmed by 2 bases and J by 7 bases, leaving 5 bases between them. The CDR3 DNA reads as TGTGCCAGCAGTTTACGGGGGACCCAGTACTTC. It codes for CASSLRGTQYF.

V usage is TRBV10-2 and J usage is TRBJ1-1, with D perhaps TRBD1 (6 bases). The V and J ends lost 8 bases and 1 base respectively, with 8 bases between them. CDR3 length equals 12 residues. Germline V CDR1 and CDR2: WSHSY, SAAADI. CDR3 sequence: CASRTANTEAFF. CDR3 bases: TGCGCCAGCCGGACAGCGAACACTGAAGCTTTCTTT.

The gene calls are TRBV11-3 and TRBJ1-1, with TRBD1 matching 7 bases. Trimming cost V 1 base and J 4 bases; bases outside gene matches: 3. The CDR3 is 14 residues long. CDR1 is SGHNT, CDR2 YENEEA, per germline. The CDR3 loop is CASSLGGGSTEAFF. In nucleotides, the CDR3 is TGTGCCAGCAGCTTAGGAGGGGGCTCCACTGAAGCTTTCTTT.